This TCR beta chain was captured in a study of long-term antiretroviral therapy in people with HIV. Looking at the study overall: A decade or so separates the oldest specimens from the later 2015 immediate-ART recommendation. Study-wide points: HIV repertoires spanned tighter CDR3 length ranges than controls did.

For this clone: Its matching antigen is unknown.

The CDR3 is made up of 13 amino acids. Per the germline V gene, CDR1 is LNHDA and CDR2 is SQIVND (reference sequence). Trimming took 2 bases from V and 7 from J, leaving 8 bases between them. Run at survey level, the immunoSEQ assay was version v3.0. Sequenced by immunoSEQ multiplex PCR; TCRdb stores in-frame clones only, minus some. Seen here are around 20,000 clones, around 80% observed once, and the top ten hold 13% to 15%. In each sample, roughly 1-10 million cryopreserved PBMC were present before DNA extraction. This sample comprised unsorted PBMCs, obtained 0.5 years before starting antiretroviral therapy. The rearrangement uses TRBV19 and TRBJ1-4, with D maybe TRBD1 (6 bases). The TCR comes from a woman aged 50 to 60 with HIV. The CDR3 DNA reads as TGTGCCAGTAGTATATCCAGGGGTGAAAAACTGTTTTTT. It codes for CASSISRGEKLFF.